This TCR beta chain was profiled in a study of T cells in Graves' hyperthyroidism and ophthalmopathy. Study information: The authors collected peripheral blood at initial diagnosis, before any treatment.

There were TCR beta CDR3 regions amplified from RNA transcripts. The TCR CDR3 was amplified in a first-round RT-PCR using the HTBI primer set. From the multiplex PCR reads, TCRdb called clonotypes with MiXCR, one entry per CDR3 protein. The sample contains some 690,000 distinct CDR3 sequences, roughly 17% of which appear only once. Patients were excluded because of uncontrolled infection, other autoimmune disease, pregnancy or lactation. In making diagnoses, clinical symptoms, serum thyroxine and TRAb, thyroid ultrasound and orbital computed tomography were all used. The authors took PBMCs from roughly 9.5 ml fresh peripheral blood. Source material: blood. This receptor was taken from a man aged 45-65 years with Graves' hyperthyroidism.

In DNA, the CDR3 is TGTGCCAGCAATAGAAATAGTGATAGCACCGGGGAGCTGTTTTTT. Translation gives CASNRNSDSTGELFF. V and J are TRBV6-1 and TRBJ2-2; D unresolved. The ends were cut back, 7 bases at V and 4 bases at J, with 16 bases in the middle. This CDR3 is built from 15 residues. From germline, CDR1 is MNHNS and CDR2 SASEGT.